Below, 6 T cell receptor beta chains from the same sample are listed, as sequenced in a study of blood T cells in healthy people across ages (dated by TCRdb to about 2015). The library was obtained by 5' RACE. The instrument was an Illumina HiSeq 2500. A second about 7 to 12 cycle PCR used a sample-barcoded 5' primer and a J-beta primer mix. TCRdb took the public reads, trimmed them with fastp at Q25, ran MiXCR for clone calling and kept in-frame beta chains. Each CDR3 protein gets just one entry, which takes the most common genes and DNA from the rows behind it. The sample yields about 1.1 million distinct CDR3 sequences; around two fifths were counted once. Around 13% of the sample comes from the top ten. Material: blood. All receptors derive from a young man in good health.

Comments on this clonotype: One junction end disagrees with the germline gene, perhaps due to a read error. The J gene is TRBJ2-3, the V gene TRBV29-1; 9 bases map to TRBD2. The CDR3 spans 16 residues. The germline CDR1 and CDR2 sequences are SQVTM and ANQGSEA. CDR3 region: CSVDELAGVGTDTLYF. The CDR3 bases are TGCAGCGTTGATGAGTTAGCGGGGGTTGGCACAGATACGCTGTATTTT.

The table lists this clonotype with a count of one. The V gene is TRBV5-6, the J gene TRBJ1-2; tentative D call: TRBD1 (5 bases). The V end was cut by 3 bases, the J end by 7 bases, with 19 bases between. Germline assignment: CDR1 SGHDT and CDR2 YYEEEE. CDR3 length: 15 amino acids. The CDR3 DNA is TGTGCCAGCAGCTCTTCGGCAGGGATTCTTCGTGGCTACACCTTC. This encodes CASSSSAGILRGYTF.

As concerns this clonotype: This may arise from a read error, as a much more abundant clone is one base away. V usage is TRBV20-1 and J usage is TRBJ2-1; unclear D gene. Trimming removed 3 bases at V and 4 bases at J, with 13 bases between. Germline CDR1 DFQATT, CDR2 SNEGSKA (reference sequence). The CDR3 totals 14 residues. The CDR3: CSASPSPTYNEQFF. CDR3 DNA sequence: TGCAGTGCTAGCCCCAGTCCTACTTACAATGAGCAGTTCTTC.

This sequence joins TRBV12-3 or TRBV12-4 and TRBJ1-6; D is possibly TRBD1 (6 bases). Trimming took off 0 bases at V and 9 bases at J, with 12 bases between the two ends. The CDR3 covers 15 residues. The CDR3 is CASSLAGGAGSPLHF. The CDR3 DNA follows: TGTGCCAGCAGTTTAGCGGGGGGGGCAGGTTCACCCCTCCACTTT.

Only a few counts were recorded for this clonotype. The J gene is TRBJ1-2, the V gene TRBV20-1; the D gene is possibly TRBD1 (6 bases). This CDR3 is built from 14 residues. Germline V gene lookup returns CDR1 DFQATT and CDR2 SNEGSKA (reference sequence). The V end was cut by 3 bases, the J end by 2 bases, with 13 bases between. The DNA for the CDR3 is TGCAGTGCTAGTTTTAATCAGGGGAACTATGGCTACACCTTC. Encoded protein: CSASFNQGNYGYTF.

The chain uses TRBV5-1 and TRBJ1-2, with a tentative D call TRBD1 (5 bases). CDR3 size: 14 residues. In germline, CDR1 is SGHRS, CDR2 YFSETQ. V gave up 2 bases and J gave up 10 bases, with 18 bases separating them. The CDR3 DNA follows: TGCGCCAGCAGCTTTCAGGGAGCCCAGCATGACTACACCTTC. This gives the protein CASSFQGAQHDYTF.